Listed below are T cell receptor beta chains from one sample, sequenced in a study of glioma-infiltrating T cells after dendritic cell vaccination. TCRdb's table, derived via immunoSEQ multiplex PCR, lists solely in-frame clones and lacks some. The table includes around 60,000 clones, more than 75% detected once. The specimen was blood, collected after dendritic cell vaccination. These receptors all come from a human donor with glioblastoma. Both conserved end residues are trimmed from each CDR3. Part of the rows lack a size; the others show once, few, many or a class for expanded clones.

clone_size: NA; j_call: TRBJ2-6; v_call: TRBV7-3; cdr3_aa: ASSPSSGANVLT
clone_size: NA; j_call: TRBJ2-2; v_call: TRBV27; cdr3_aa: ASSLKAGGQNTGELF
clone_size: NA; j_call: TRBJ1-2; v_call: TRBV28; cdr3_aa: ASSAPGDRDGYT
clone_size: NA; j_call: TRBJ2-1; v_call: TRBV4-3; cdr3_aa: ASSQGPSLAGYNEQF
clone_size: NA; j_call: TRBJ2-1; v_call: TRBV7-9; cdr3_aa: ASGGAGTAFEQF
clone_size: few; j_call: TRBJ1-6; v_call: TRBV28; cdr3_aa: ASSPGDRDNSPLH
clone_size: NA; j_call: TRBJ2-3; v_call: TRBV7-2; cdr3_aa: ASSLVLGTDTQY
clone_size: NA; j_call: TRBJ1-1; v_call: TRBV5-1; cdr3_aa: ASSVPQGGTEAF
clone_size: NA; j_call: TRBJ2-1; v_call: TRBV11-1; cdr3_aa: ASSWEAGTVYNEQF
clone_size: NA; j_call: TRBJ1-5; v_call: TRBV13; cdr3_aa: ASSSSYKRNQPQH
clone_size: NA; j_call: TRBJ1-1; v_call: TRBV28; cdr3_aa: ASSTSNRRAF
clone_size: few; j_call: TRBJ2-1; v_call: TRBV5-4; cdr3_aa: ASSLVGLANEQF
clone_size: few; j_call: TRBJ2-1; v_call: TRBV15; cdr3_aa: ATSSSGGDYNEQF
clone_size: NA; j_call: TRBJ2-5; v_call: TRBV9; cdr3_aa: ASSPRPSPQETQY
clone_size: NA; j_call: TRBJ2-7; v_call: TRBV6-5; cdr3_aa: ASSEGTQGYEQY
clone_size: once; j_call: TRBJ1-6; v_call: TRBV14; cdr3_aa: ASSQDLGLRSPLH
clone_size: NA; j_call: TRBJ1-1; v_call: TRBV2; cdr3_aa: ASSETTGENTEAF
clone_size: once; j_call: TRBJ2-5; v_call: TRBV15; cdr3_aa: ATRAWAGEETQY
clone_size: NA; j_call: TRBJ2-5; v_call: TRBV23-1; cdr3_aa: ASPFLVPRSLRTRQETQY
clone_size: NA; j_call: TRBJ1-6; v_call: TRBV4-3; cdr3_aa: ASSQGQTYNSPLH
clone_size: NA; j_call: TRBJ2-1; v_call: TRBV29-1; cdr3_aa: SVGSQRGNEQF
clone_size: NA; j_call: TRBJ2-2; v_call: TRBV11-1; cdr3_aa: ASNPSGGAVGELF
clone_size: NA; j_call: TRBJ1-2; v_call: TRBV27; cdr3_aa: ASSLGQGAINGYT
clone_size: NA; j_call: TRBJ2-7; v_call: TRBV4-1; cdr3_aa: ASSQEGQGAEQY
clone_size: NA; j_call: TRBJ2-3; v_call: TRBV4-2; cdr3_aa: ASSQDPTTSDTQY
clone_size: once; j_call: TRBJ2-1; v_call: TRBV19; cdr3_aa: ASSIGGRGFNEQF
clone_size: NA; j_call: TRBJ1-1; v_call: TRBV25-1; cdr3_aa: ASSEGQAEAF
clone_size: NA; j_call: TRBJ1-1; v_call: TRBV4-1; cdr3_aa: ASSLGQGANTEAF
clone_size: NA; j_call: TRBJ2-7; v_call: TRBV7-6; cdr3_aa: ASSLGSGQGVYEQY
clone_size: few; j_call: TRBJ2-7; v_call: TRBV7-2; cdr3_aa: ASSPRQGVYEQY
clone_size: NA; j_call: TRBJ1-2; v_call: TRBV7-9; cdr3_aa: ASSSPWVDRRGGYT
clone_size: once; j_call: TRBJ2-5; v_call: TRBV6-5; cdr3_aa: ASSYSTGRTETQY
clone_size: NA; j_call: TRBJ1-6; v_call: TRBV7-2; cdr3_aa: ASSLGSSSYNSPLH
clone_size: once; j_call: TRBJ2-3; v_call: TRBV30; cdr3_aa: ACAAGTGVLSPDTQY
clone_size: NA; j_call: TRBJ1-2; v_call: TRBV2; cdr3_aa: ASGQGGYGYT
clone_size: NA; j_call: TRBJ1-5; v_call: TRBV7-2; cdr3_aa: ASSYGTGRSQPQH
clone_size: NA; j_call: TRBJ2-5; v_call: TRBV5-8; cdr3_aa: ASSLGQLQETQY
clone_size: once; j_call: TRBJ2-3; v_call: TRBV5-1; cdr3_aa: ASSLAGTSTDTQY
clone_size: NA; j_call: TRBJ1-5; v_call: TRBV19; cdr3_aa: ASSQGDRVINQPQH
clone_size: NA; j_call: TRBJ1-4; v_call: TRBV5-1; cdr3_aa: ASSLEQGGEKLF
clone_size: few; j_call: TRBJ1-1; v_call: TRBV6-6; cdr3_aa: ASRGDSRNTEAF
clone_size: NA; j_call: TRBJ2-6; v_call: TRBV10-3; cdr3_aa: AIGQGGGANVLT
clone_size: NA; j_call: TRBJ2-7; v_call: TRBV5-6; cdr3_aa: ASSRGQGREQY
clone_size: NA; j_call: TRBJ2-3; v_call: TRBV5-1; cdr3_aa: ASSPQKTVDTQY
clone_size: few; j_call: TRBJ2-7; v_call: TRBV6-1; cdr3_aa: ASSEWREQY
clone_size: NA; j_call: TRBJ1-1; v_call: TRBV7-9; cdr3_aa: ASSHSGVRGHRAF
clone_size: NA; j_call: TRBJ1-5; v_call: TRBV4-1; cdr3_aa: ASSQEGREPQH
clone_size: NA; j_call: TRBJ1-5; v_call: TRBV4-1; cdr3_aa: ASSQRQGGQPQH
clone_size: NA; j_call: TRBJ2-2; v_call: TRBV7-9; cdr3_aa: ASSLAPGGNTGELF
clone_size: NA; j_call: TRBJ2-5; v_call: TRBV7-3; cdr3_aa: ASSPGSSGGTETQY
clone_size: NA; j_call: TRBJ2-5; v_call: TRBV11-3; cdr3_aa: ASSFGDSFLETQY
clone_size: NA; j_call: TRBJ2-2; v_call: TRBV10-1; cdr3_aa: ATRDSPDTGELF
clone_size: once; j_call: TRBJ2-1; v_call: TRBV7-9; cdr3_aa: ASSPGGWGF
clone_size: NA; j_call: TRBJ2-3; v_call: TRBV7-9; cdr3_aa: ASSQPSGGTDTQY
clone_size: NA; j_call: TRBJ1-2; v_call: TRBV5-6; cdr3_aa: ASSFYRVSYGYT
clone_size: NA; j_call: TRBJ1-1; v_call: TRBV2; cdr3_aa: ASTYRGLTEAF